This T cell receptor beta chain was observed in a study of T cell responses to AZD1222 COVID-19 vaccine. General observations from the study: Regions 160-218 and 743-854 held dominance among vaccine-associated CD4 TCRs, which spanned spike. Just a handful of people given AZD1222 tested seropositive at baseline. Donors were largely white British and mainly female; clonal diversity was possibly underestimated.

This clone was counted a few times. Its antigen is not known. The data were produced by immunoSEQ multiplex PCR, yet TCRdb's version contains in-frame clones alone and is incomplete. The data contain approximately 100,000 clones, roughly 84% of them singletons. The TCR was taken from an adult in good health. The sample in question was peripheral blood, obtained on day 0 of AZD1222 vaccination.

In nucleotides, the CDR3 is TGTGCCAGCAGCACTCCGGGACAGGGGATCTATGGCTACACCTTC. Protein sequence: CASSTPGQGIYGYTF. The V and J genes are TRBV7-2 and TRBJ1-2, with 10 bases aligning to TRBD1. This CDR3 has 15 amino acids. V shed 5 bases, J shed 4 bases, and the junction held 7 bases outside the gene matches. The V gene's germline CDR1 is SGHTA and CDR2 FQGNSA.